This entry features one T cell receptor (beta chain) sequence. A second PCR, run for 7 to 11 cycles, used a sample-barcoded 5' primer plus a J-beta primer mix. TCRdb re-called the 5' RACE reads through MiXCR, storing one row per CDR3 protein. The profile shows around 940,000 distinct CDR3 sequences, roughly 50% of them singletons. This sample is part of a study of blood T cells in healthy people across ages. This clonotype was sampled from a woman aged 60-70 years in good health. Sample: blood.

The CDR3 is CASSLTYRETQYF. The CDR3 DNA follows: TGTGCCAGCAGCTTAACGTATCGGGAGACCCAGTACTTC. The chain uses TRBV7-3 and TRBJ2-5; D call uncertain. Germline V gene lookup returns CDR1 SGHTA and CDR2 FQGTGA. The CDR3 runs to 13 residues. With 0 bases removed from V and 5 bases from J, the gap between germline ends came to 7 bases.